These T cell receptor beta chains were read from a single sample in a study of T and B cells in COVID-19 patients. TCRdb fed the multiplex PCR reads into MiXCR, producing one record per CDR3 protein. The repertoire holds more than 4,500 distinct CDR3 sequences, with 25% to 35% as singletons. What was sequenced was blood. The receptors stem from a human donor with active COVID-19. Each CDR3 is given with its conserved first and last residue. The D gene is left open where the match is weak. Size tells how often a clone was seen (once, few, many) or the class of an expanded clone, and some rows leave it out.

j_call | cdr3_length | v_call | d_call | clone_size | cdr3_nt | cdr3_aa
TRBJ1-2 | 13 | TRBV12-3/TRBV12-4 | TRBD1 | medium-sized | TGTGCCAGCAGCCCCGTGGCGACAGGGGAAGGGACCTTC | CASSPVATGEGTF
TRBJ1-1 | 13 | TRBV6-5 | NA | many | TGTGCCAGCAGAGAGAGTGGGGGCACTGAAGCTTTCTTT | CASRESGGTEAFF
TRBJ2-1 | 15 | TRBV11-3 | NA | NA | TGTGCCAGCAGCTTGGGAGAGGGCTCCTACAATGAGCAGTTCTTC | CASSLGEGSYNEQFF
TRBJ2-5 | 13 | TRBV30 | NA | medium-sized | TGTGCTGCCGCGGGCGGTGGTATAGAGACCCAGTACTTC | CAAAGGGIETQYF
TRBJ1-4 | 12 | TRBV11-2 | NA | NA | TGTGCCAGCAGCCATTTTGGTGAAAAACTGTTTTTT | CASSHFGEKLFF
TRBJ2-5 | 12 | TRBV7-6 | TRBD2 | many | TGTGCCGCGGGGGAAAACCAAGAGACCCAGTACTTC | CAAGENQETQYF
TRBJ2-5 | 13 | TRBV20-1 | TRBD2 | NA | TGCAGTGCTAGGGTGGCGGGAGTGGAGACCCAGTACTTC | CSARVAGVETQYF
TRBJ1-4 | 14 | TRBV19 | NA | medium-sized | TGTGCCAGTAGCCACAGTGGAGCAAATGAAAAACTGTTTTTT | CASSHSGANEKLFF
TRBJ2-5 | 13 | TRBV19 | TRBD2 | NA | TGTGCCAGTAGTCGGACTAGCGGGAGGGCCCAGTACTTC | CASSRTSGRAQYF
TRBJ2-1 | 17 | TRBV11-3 | NA | NA | TGTGCCAGCAGCCCTCGACAAAGTGTAGGGAATCACAATGAGCAGTTCTTC | CASSPRQSVGNHNEQFF
TRBJ2-5 | 14 | TRBV20-1 | TRBD1 | few | TGCAGTGTCCCGGACAGGGGGCGCAGAGAGACCCAGTACTTC | CSVPDRGRRETQYF
TRBJ2-3 | 18 | TRBV13 | TRBD2 | medium-sized | TGTGCCAGCACCCCCGGGCTAGCGGGAGGGCCGGATGGAGATACGCAGTATTTT | CASTPGLAGGPDGDTQYF
TRBJ1-6 | 17 | TRBV4-1 | NA | NA | TGCGCCAGCAGCCAACTGGACTTGATCTCCTATAATTCACCCCTCCACTTT | CASSQLDLISYNSPLHF
TRBJ2-3 | 15 | TRBV12-3/TRBV12-4 | NA | medium-sized | TGTGCCAGCAGTTGGAGCACCTCCTCCTTCGATACGCAGTATTTT | CASSWSTSSFDTQYF
TRBJ2-2 | 15 | TRBV20-1 | NA | NA | TGCAGTGCTAGAGATCTGGGGGCGAGCACCGGGGAGCTGTTTTTT | CSARDLGASTGELFF
TRBJ2-5 | 16 | TRBV12-3/TRBV12-4 | TRBD1 | medium-sized | TGTGCCAGCAGTTTGGGGCAGGGGGCGAGCCAAGAGACCCAGTACTTC | CASSLGQGASQETQYF
TRBJ2-5 | 16 | TRBV5-1 | TRBD2 | few | TGCGCCAGTACCAAAGGTCGACTAGCGGGACAAGAGACCCAGTACTTC | CASTKGRLAGQETQYF
TRBJ2-7 | 13 | TRBV20-1 | NA | NA | TGCAGTGCCCACGGACTGGGGAACTACGAGCAGTACTTC | CSAHGLGNYEQYF
TRBJ1-2 | 16 | TRBV27 | TRBD1 | medium-sized | TGTGCCAGCAGTACCCTGGACAGGGCGGAGAAATATGGCTACACCTTC | CASSTLDRAEKYGYTF
TRBJ1-2 | 14 | TRBV18 | NA | many | TGTGCCAGCTCACCAGGGGCGCAGAGAGATGGCTACACCTTC | CASSPGAQRDGYTF
TRBJ1-3 | 15 | TRBV19 | TRBD1 | once | TGTGCCAGTAGTATACAGGGGGCCGCTGGAAACACCATATATTTT | CASSIQGAAGNTIYF
TRBJ2-2 | 14 | TRBV5-6 | TRBD2 | NA | TGTGCCAGCAGCGGATTAGCGGGCACCGGGGAGCTGTTTTTT | CASSGLAGTGELFF
TRBJ2-3 | 14 | TRBV12-3/TRBV12-4 | NA | medium-sized | TGTGCCAGCAGCATTCCCTCATACACAGATACGCAGTATTTT | CASSIPSYTDTQYF
TRBJ1-3 | 15 | TRBV19 | NA | medium-sized | TGTGCCAGTAGTATTTCCCGAGACCCTGGAAACACCATATATTTT | CASSISRDPGNTIYF
TRBJ2-1 | 18 | TRBV6-5 | TRBD2 | medium-sized | TGTGCCAGCGGGACCCCTCGCCAAGCGGGAAGGTCCTACAATGAGCAGTTCTTC | CASGTPRQAGRSYNEQFF
TRBJ1-5 | 13 | TRBV6-5 | NA | medium-sized | TGTGCCAGCAGTCCCCCATCCGGAGTGGCCCAGCATTTT | CASSPPSGVAQHF
TRBJ2-7 | 13 | TRBV29-1 | NA | medium-sized | TGCAGCACCCGGGTAGCGGCCTACGACGAGCAGTACTTC | CSTRVAAYDEQYF
TRBJ2-1 | 17 | TRBV29-1 | TRBD1 | NA | TGCAGCGTTTGGGACAGAAATCAGCCCCAGCAAGGCAATGAGCAGTTCTTC | CSVWDRNQPQQGNEQFF